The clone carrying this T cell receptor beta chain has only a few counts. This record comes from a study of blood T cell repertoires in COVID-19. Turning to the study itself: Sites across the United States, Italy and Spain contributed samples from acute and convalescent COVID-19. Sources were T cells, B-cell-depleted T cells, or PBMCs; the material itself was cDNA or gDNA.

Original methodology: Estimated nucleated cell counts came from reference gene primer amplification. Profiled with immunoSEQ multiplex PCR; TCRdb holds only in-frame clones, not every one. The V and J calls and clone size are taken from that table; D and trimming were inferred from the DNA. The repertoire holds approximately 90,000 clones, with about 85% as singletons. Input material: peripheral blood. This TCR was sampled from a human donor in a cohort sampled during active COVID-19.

CDR3 region: CASSLGTGGSPLHF. Written as DNA, the CDR3 is TGTGCCAGCAGCTTAGGTACCGGCGGATCACCCCTCCACTTT. The chain employs TRBV7-9 and TRBJ1-6; D remains ambiguous. V shed 1 base and J shed 10 bases, with 11 bases lying between them. The CDR3 has 14 amino acids. Germline CDR1 and CDR2: SEHNR and FQNEAQ (reference sequence).